The subject of this entry is one T cell receptor beta chain. Profiling that covered TCR beta VDJ and CDR3 relied on genomic DNA as its template. Each CDR3 protein gets one entry after TCRdb re-called the reads with MiXCR. The sample contains around 79,000 distinct CDR3 sequences, about 70% of which appear only once. These data are taken from a study of CD8+CD57+ T cells in acquired aplastic anemia. The sequenced patients had an expansion of CD8+CD57+ cells seen by flow cytometry. The J segment lost 0 bases and the V segment lost 4 bases, leaving 2 bases of the junction unmatched. Germline CDR1 is DFQATT and CDR2 is SNEGSKA (reference sequence). The CDR3 is 13 amino acids.

The sequencing sample was made of sorted CD4+, CD8+, or CD8+CD57+ T cells (not recorded which) from PBMCs. This TCR derives from a human donor with aplastic anemia. V and J are TRBV20-1 and TRBJ1-2; 7 nucleotides agree with TRBD1. The DNA for the CDR3 is TGCAGTGCTAAGGGACAGCCTAACTATGGCTACACCTTC. It encodes CSAKGQPNYGYTF.